This is a list of T cell receptor beta chains from one sample in a study of cytomegalovirus exposure and HLA in healthy donors. Measured with immunoSEQ multiplex PCR; TCRdb has only the in-frame clones, and not every one. The sample includes about 150,000 clones, 70% to 90% of them seen just once. The specimen sequenced was PBMCs. Receptor source: a woman between 18 and 29 years old in good health and CMV-seronegative. The CDR3 runs from the conserved cysteine through the conserved F or W. A D gene is named only where the DNA matches it firmly. Part of the rows lack a size; the others show once, few, many or a class for expanded clones.

V gene	clone size	D gene	J gene	CDR3 DNA	CDR3 protein
TRBV5-1	-	-	TRBJ2-2	TGCGCCAGCAGCCGGGACACCGGGGAGCTGTTTTTT	CASSRDTGELFF
TRBV28	-	-	TRBJ2-1	TGTGCCAGCAGCCACGGGGAGCGGAGACGGCGTTTGGGGTTTAAGCAGTTCTTC	CASSHGERRRRLGFKQFF
TRBV28	-	-	TRBJ1-6	TGTGCCAGCAGCCTTCGACAGCGTAATTCACCCCTCCACTTT	CASSLRQRNSPLHF
TRBV7-2	-	TRBD2	TRBJ2-7	TGTGCCAGCAGCTTAGGGCTAGCGGGCCCGTCCTCCTACGAGCAGTACTTC	CASSLGLAGPSSYEQYF
TRBV7-3	-	-	TRBJ2-7	TGTGCCAGCAGCTTGGACTTGGGCTACGAGCAGTACTTC	CASSLDLGYEQYF
TRBV4-3	-	TRBD2	TRBJ2-1	TGCGCCAGCAGCCAAGATTCCCCGGGGGGGATCGCCTACAATGAGCAGTTCTTC	CASSQDSPGGIAYNEQFF
TRBV20-1	few	-	TRBJ2-1	TGCAGTGCCCTACGGGATAATGAGCAGTTCTTC	CSALRDNEQFF
TRBV5-1	-	-	TRBJ2-2	TGCGCCAGCAGCTTGGGAACAACGAACACCGGGGAGCTGTTTTTT	CASSLGTTNTGELFF
TRBV5-1	-	TRBD1	TRBJ2-3	TGCGCCAGCAGCTTTTACCCCCGGGACAGGGGCGAAGATACGCAGTATTTT	CASSFYPRDRGEDTQYF
TRBV6-6	-	TRBD1	TRBJ1-4	TGTGCCAGCAGTTACCAGGACAGGTCGTTTAATGAAAAACTGTTTTTT	CASSYQDRSFNEKLFF
TRBV28	-	-	TRBJ1-6	TGTGCCAGCAGTTCCCAGACAGTCATCTCTCACTTT	CASSSQTVISHF
TRBV19	-	TRBD1	TRBJ2-7	TGTGCCAGTAGTACGGGACAGGGTTTCGACGAGCAGTACTTC	CASSTGQGFDEQYF
TRBV7-2	-	-	TRBJ2-3	TGTGCCAGCAGCTTTGCAGGTTACACAGATACGCAGTATTTT	CASSFAGYTDTQYF
TRBV10-3	-	TRBD1	TRBJ2-1	TGTGCCATCACGGACATACAGGGGGCAGGTTCCAATGAGCAGTTCTTC	CAITDIQGAGSNEQFF
TRBV11-3	once	-	TRBJ2-1	TGTGCCAGCAGCTCCCACAGTAGCTCCTACAATGAGCAGTTCTTC	CASSSHSSSYNEQFF
TRBV18	-	-	TRBJ1-2	TGTGCCAGCTCACCGGCCGGGCCACCTACTAGCGGCTACACCTTC	CASSPAGPPTSGYTF
TRBV15	once	TRBD1	TRBJ2-1	TGTGCCACCAGCAGAGTCTCCGGGACAGGGCACAATGAGCAGTTCTTC	CATSRVSGTGHNEQFF